The 9 T cell receptor beta chains below were found in one sample sequenced in a study of STAT3 mutations in large granular lymphocyte leukemia. Study-wide results and caveats: In T-cell large granular lymphocyte leukemia, about half of patients showed multiple immunodominant subclonotypes.

No antigens are known for them. Sequenced by immunoSEQ multiplex PCR; TCRdb stores in-frame clones only, minus some. The sample includes under 20,000 clones, about 92% of them seen just once. Sequenced input: peripheral blood mononuclear cells. Receptors were obtained from a man aged 60-69 years with T-cell large granular lymphocyte leukemia. Some clones in this sample may be carry-over from other donors' samples.

J is TRBJ2-2 and V is TRBV12-5, with 11 bases lining up with TRBD2. The CDR3 loop spans 15 amino acids. The V gene end was trimmed by 1 base and the J gene end by 6 bases; junction bases not matched to a gene: 1. The germline CDR1 and CDR2 sequences are LGHNT and FRNRAP. CDR3 nucleotide sequence: TGTGCTAGTGGTTTGGAACTAGCGGGAGCCGGGGAGCTGTTTTTT. Translated, it gives CASGLELAGAGELFF.

The chain links TRBV30 to TRBJ1-2, with a weak D call TRBD1 (6 bases). Trimming left V 3 bases short and J 8 bases short, with 16 bases between. Germline CDR1 and CDR2: GTSNPN and SVGIG (reference sequence). The CDR3 has 13 amino acids. The CDR3 reads CAWSAAGGTGYTF. In DNA form, the CDR3 reads TGTGCCTGGAGCGCCGCGGGGGGCACGGGCTACACCTTC. The full variable domain, its missing parts supplied by reference TRBV30 and TRBJ1-2, is SQTIHQWPATLVQPVGSPLSLECTVEGTSNPNLYWYRQAAGRGLQLLFYSVGIGQISSEVPQNLSASRPQDRQFILSSKKLLLSDSGFYLCAWSAAGGTGYTFGSGTRLTVV.

This clone has just one count. The J gene is TRBJ2-2, the V gene TRBV10-3, with 7 bases lining up with TRBD2. The CDR3 totals 16 residues. J lost 6 bases, V lost 8 bases, and 15 bases had no gene match. Germline V gene lookup returns CDR1 ENHRY and CDR2 SYGVKD. The CDR3 protein is CAIGGVAGEGSGELFF. The DNA of the CDR3 is TGTGCCATCGGAGGGGTGGCGGGAGAGGGTTCCGGGGAGCTGTTTTTT.

This clone was counted only a few times. V is TRBV27 and J is TRBJ2-7; maybe TRBD2 (6 bases). From germline, CDR1 is MNHEY and CDR2 SMNVEV (reference sequence). The CDR3 loop spans 18 amino acids. V lost 3 bases to trimming and J lost 5 bases, with 26 bases between them. The CDR3 DNA follows: TGTGCCAGCAGTTTTGGGCCCGGTTTCGCGGGAAGTGGAGACGAGCAGTACTTC. Its protein product is CASSFGPGFAGSGDEQYF.

The rearrangement uses TRBV29-1 and TRBJ2-3; D is undetermined. The CDR3 covers 12 residues. V was shortened by 6 bases and J by 6 bases, with 13 bases between the two germline ends. Germline CDR1 is SQVTM and CDR2 is ANQGSEA. The CDR3 DNA reads TGCAGCGTAGCAGCCGCACGTGATACGCAGTATTTT. Translation: CSVAAARDTQYF.

This chain connects TRBV7-6 to TRBJ2-7; D possibly uses TRBD1 or TRBD2 (5 bases each). CDR3 length equals 17 residues. V was shortened by 1 base and J by 3 bases, with 19 bases between the two germline ends. The germline CDR1 and CDR2 sequences are SGHVS and FNYEAQ. CDR3 in DNA: TGTGCCAGCAGCTTAGTGTTGGCAGGCCGAGGGGACTACGAGCAGTACTTC. It codes for CASSLVLAGRGDYEQYF.

This chain connects TRBV6-1 to TRBJ2-5; TRBD2 aligns across 10 bases. Germline V CDR1 and CDR2: MNHNS, SASEGT. This CDR3 is built from 16 residues. V trimming: 4 bases; J trimming: 7 bases; junction bases outside the gene matches: 12. In nucleotides, the CDR3 is TGTGCCAGCAGTGTCGTTACCGGGACTAGCGTGGGGACCCAGTACTTC. Amino acids: CASSVVTGTSVGTQYF.

The J gene is TRBJ2-3, the V gene TRBV19, with TRBD1 matching over 8 bases. Germline CDR1 is LNHDA and CDR2 is SQIVND (reference sequence). V trimming: 5 bases; J trimming: 1 base; junction bases outside the gene matches: 2. The CDR3 has 14 amino acids. In DNA, the CDR3 is TGTGCCAGTAGTCAGGGACAGGGCACAGATACGCAGTATTTT. Its translation: CASSQGQGTDTQYF.

Written as DNA, the CDR3 is TGTGCCAGCAGCCCACCCTCGGGACAGGGGACAGATACGCAGTATTTT. Its translation: CASSPPSGQGTDTQYF. The V gene is TRBV11-2, the J gene TRBJ2-3; TRBD1 matches 10 bases. This CDR3 is 16 amino acids long. Per the germline V gene, CDR1 is SGHAT and CDR2 is FQNNGV. V gave up 5 bases and J gave up 3 bases; unmatched junction bases: 8.